This T cell receptor beta chain originates from a study of shared clonotypes between healthy human individuals. Study-wide results and caveats: Between a handful of donors, naive CD4 clonotypes were shared at a level of approximately 5%. Rarefaction analysis demonstrated incomplete sorted-subset sequencing notwithstanding large depth.

Comments on this clone: The antigen remains unidentified.

Splitting of each subset's genomic DNA was done evenly across several immunoSEQ plates. Method: immunoSEQ multiplex PCR; TCRdb's copy keeps in-frame clones and lacks some. The sample has roughly 2 million clones; roughly 94% are singletons. V was trimmed by 2 bases and J by 4 bases, leaving 6 bases between them. Germline CDR1 WNHNN, CDR2 SYGVQD (reference sequence). The CDR3 is made up of 14 amino acids. Sample: naive CD4+ T cells sorted from blood. Subset denoted: CD45RA+ positively selected. The TCR sequence derives from a man aged 18-30 years in good health. The genes are TRBV10-1 and TRBJ1-6; D ambiguous. Here the CDR3 DNA reads TGCGCCAGCAGTGAGGGATCTTATAATTCACCCCTCCACTTT. This encodes CASSEGSYNSPLHF.